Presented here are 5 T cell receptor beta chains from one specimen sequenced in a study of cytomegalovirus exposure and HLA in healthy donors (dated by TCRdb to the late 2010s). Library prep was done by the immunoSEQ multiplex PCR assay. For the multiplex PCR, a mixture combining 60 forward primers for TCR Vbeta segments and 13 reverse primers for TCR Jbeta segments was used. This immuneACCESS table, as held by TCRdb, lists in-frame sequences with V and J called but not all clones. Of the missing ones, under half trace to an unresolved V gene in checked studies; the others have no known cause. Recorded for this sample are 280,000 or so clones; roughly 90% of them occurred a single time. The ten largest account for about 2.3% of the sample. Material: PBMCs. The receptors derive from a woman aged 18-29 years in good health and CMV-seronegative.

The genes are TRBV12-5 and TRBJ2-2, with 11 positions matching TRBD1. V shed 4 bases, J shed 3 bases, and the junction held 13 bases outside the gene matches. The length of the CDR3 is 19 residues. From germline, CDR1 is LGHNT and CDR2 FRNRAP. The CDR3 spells CASGSRSWTGGQHTGELFF. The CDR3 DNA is TGTGCTAGTGGTTCCCGAAGCTGGACAGGGGGCCAACACACCGGGGAGCTGTTTTTT.

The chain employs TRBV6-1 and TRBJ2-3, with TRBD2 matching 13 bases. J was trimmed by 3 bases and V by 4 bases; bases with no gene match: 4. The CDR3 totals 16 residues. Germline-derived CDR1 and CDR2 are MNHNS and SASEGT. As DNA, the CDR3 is TGTGCCAGCAGTGCCGGGACTAGCGGGGTGACAGATACGCAGTATTTT. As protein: CASSAGTSGVTDTQYF.

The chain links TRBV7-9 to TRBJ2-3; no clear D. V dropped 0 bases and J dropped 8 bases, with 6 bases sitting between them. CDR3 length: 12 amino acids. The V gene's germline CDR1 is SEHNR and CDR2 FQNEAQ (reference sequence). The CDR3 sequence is CASSLAGATQYF. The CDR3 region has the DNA TGTGCCAGCAGCTTAGCTGGAGCTACGCAGTATTTT. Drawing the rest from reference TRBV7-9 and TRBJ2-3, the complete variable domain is DTGVSQNPRHKITKRGQNVTFRCDPISEHNRLYWYRQTLGQGPEFLTYFQNEAQLEKSRLLSDRFSAERPKGSFSTLEIQRTEQGDSAMYLCASSLAGATQYFGPGTRLTVL.

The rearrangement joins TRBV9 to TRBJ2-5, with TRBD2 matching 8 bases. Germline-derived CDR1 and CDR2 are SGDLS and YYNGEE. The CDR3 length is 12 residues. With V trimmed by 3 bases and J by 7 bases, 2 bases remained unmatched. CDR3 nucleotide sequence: TGTGCCAGCAGCGCTGCGGGGGGGACCCAGTACTTC. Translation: CASSAAGGTQYF.

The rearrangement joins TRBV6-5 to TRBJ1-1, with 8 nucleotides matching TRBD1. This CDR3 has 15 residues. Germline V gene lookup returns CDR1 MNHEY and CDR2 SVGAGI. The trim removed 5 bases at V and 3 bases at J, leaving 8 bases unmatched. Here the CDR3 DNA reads TGTGCCAGCAGTGGCTGGACAGGGATGCACACTGAAGCTTTCTTT. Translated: CASSGWTGMHTEAFF.